Presented here are 5 T cell receptor beta chains from one specimen sequenced in a study of long-term antiretroviral therapy in people with HIV (dated by TCRdb to 2022 to 2024). The immunoSEQ hsTCRB v3.0 assay was used at survey level resolution for TRB variable region sequencing. TCRdb carries this immuneACCESS record with in-frame sequences only. Its versions omit some clonotypes, under half of them owing to an unresolved V gene in the studies checked, with the rest unexplained. This sample gives fewer than 30,000 clones in total; about 80% of them show up just once. The ten largest clones take up 5.5% of the sample. Sequencing used unsorted PBMCs, obtained 1.1 years before starting antiretroviral therapy. Source of these receptors: a woman aged 25 to 39 with HIV.

This chain links TRBV7-3 with TRBJ2-5; no clear D gene. CDR1 is SGHTA and CDR2 is FQGTGA in the germline V gene. Trimming took 0 bases from V and 5 from J, leaving 10 bases between them. The CDR3 spans 14 residues. The CDR3 nucleotides are TGTGCCAGCAGCTTAACGCGTTGGACGGAGACCCAGTACTTC. It is translated as CASSLTRWTETQYF.

This clone was recorded a few times. The CDR3 bases are TGCGCCAGCAGCTTGGACGAAGGGAACACCGGGGAGCTGTTTTTT. This translates into CASSLDEGNTGELFF. This chain links TRBV5-1 with TRBJ2-2; the D is unclear. The V gene's germline CDR1 is SGHRS and CDR2 YFSETQ. The CDR3 runs 15 residues. Trimming cost V 0 bases and J 1 base, with 7 bases left between them.

The chain uses TRBV7-2 and TRBJ1-4; 7 nucleotides agree with TRBD1. Trimming took 6 bases from V and 7 from J; bases not matched to a gene: 11. Per germline, CDR1 SGHTA and CDR2 FQGNSA. This CDR3 comprises 15 residues. CDR3 in DNA: TGTGCCAGCAGGCGACAGGGAGGTCTGGCTGAAAAACTGTTTTTT. Translation: CASRRQGGLAEKLFF.

For the CDR3, the DNA is TGTGCCAGCAGTCGGCGGGCCGGGAACACCGGGGAGCTGTTTTTT. Its translation: CASSRRAGNTGELFF. V usage is TRBV28 and J usage is TRBJ2-2, with D possibly being TRBD2 (5 bases). Trimming stripped 5 bases from V and 1 base from J, with 11 bases between. This CDR3 region has 15 residues. Germline CDR1 MDHEN, CDR2 SYDVKM.

V is TRBV28 and J is TRBJ2-3; D is perhaps TRBD2 (7 bases). Trimming removed 6 bases at V and 3 bases at J, with 19 bases between. Germline CDR1 and CDR2: MDHEN and SYDVKM. The CDR3 totals 16 residues. The CDR3 nucleotides are TGTGCCAGCAGGCCAAATGTCGGGGGGCCGACAGATACGCAGTATTTT. It specifies CASRPNVGGPTDTQYF.